Shown below are 26 T cell receptor beta chains from a single sample sequenced in a study of a mutant IDH1 vaccine in newly diagnosed glioma. Time point described: week 5, during vaccination. Vaccination used 300 ug of mutant IDH1 20-mer peptide per dose, with topical imiquimod. Antigens for these TCRs are unknown. The repertoire was sequenced with immunoSEQ multiplex PCR; TCRdb's copy has only in-frame clones and lacks some. Here the sample spans about 40,000 clones, roughly nine tenths being singletons. The sequences come from PBMCs, collected from a glioma patient whose treatment included an IDH1 peptide vaccine. The receptor set was obtained from a man between 50 and 59 years old with glioma.

V gene TRBV20-1 combines with J gene TRBJ2-1; D is undetermined. V was trimmed by 6 bases and J by 5 bases, leaving 8 bases between them. Germline CDR1 DFQATT, CDR2 SNEGSKA (reference sequence). The CDR3 has 11 residues. The CDR3 here is CSAGLHNEQFF. CDR3 DNA sequence: TGCAGTGCGGGATTACACAATGAGCAGTTCTTC.

J is TRBJ2-4 and V is TRBV10-1; tentatively, D is TRBD1 (5 bases). The V and J ends lost 6 bases and 2 bases respectively, with 14 bases between them. The CDR3 has 15 residues. Germline V gene data show CDR1 as WNHNN and CDR2 as SYGVQD (reference sequence). CDR3 sequence (DNA): TGCGCCAGCAGCGGCGGATCAGGGTCCAAAAACATTCAGTACTTC. The encoded protein is CASSGGSGSKNIQYF.

This chain joins TRBV28 and TRBJ1-2; 10 bases match TRBD1. The ends lost 3 bases at V and 11 bases at J; junction bases unmatched: 6. This CDR3 spans 13 amino acids. Per germline, CDR1 MDHEN and CDR2 SYDVKM. The CDR3 DNA reads as TGTGCCAGCAGTTTCAGGGACAGGGGCCGTTACACCTTC. The encoded protein is CASSFRDRGRYTF.

The rearrangement joins TRBV5-4 to TRBJ1-2; D might be TRBD1 (6 bases). Trimming took off 1 base at V and 4 bases at J, with 8 bases between the two ends. This CDR3 spans 13 amino acids. CDR1 SGHNT and CDR2 YYREEE come from the germline V gene (reference sequence). CDR3 bases: TGTGCCAGCAGCTTGCAGGGGAGCTATGGCTACACCTTC. Amino acid sequence: CASSLQGSYGYTF. Full variable domain (rest looked up from reference TRBV5-4 and TRBJ1-2): ETGVTQSPTHLIKTRGQQVTLRCSSQSGHNTVSWYQQALGQGPQFIFQYYREEENGRGNFPPRFSGLQFPNYSSELNVNALELDDSALYLCASSLQGSYGYTFGSGTRLTVV.

The rearrangement uses TRBV6-1 and TRBJ2-2, with D hard to call. CDR1 MNHNS and CDR2 SASEGT come from the germline V gene. The CDR3 has 13 residues. V lost 1 base and J lost 3, with 3 bases in between. The CDR3 loop reads CASSEGDTGELFF. In nucleotides, the CDR3 is TGTGCCAGCAGTGAAGGGGACACCGGGGAGCTGTTTTTT.

As regards this clone: Other DNA sequences of this sample code for an identical CDR3. This rearrangement joins TRBV7-2 to TRBJ1-5, with D perhaps TRBD1 (5 bases). The CDR3 has 13 residues. Trimming took 2 bases from V and 5 from J, leaving 7 bases between them. The germline V gene has CDR1 SGHTA and CDR2 FQGNSA. CDR3 loop: CASSLLGDQPQHF. CDR3 sequence (DNA): TGTGCCAGCAGCTTATTGGGGGATCAGCCCCAGCATTTT. Based on the CDR3 plus reference TRBV7-2 and TRBJ1-5, the full variable domain is GAGVSQSPSNKVTEKGKDVELRCDPISGHTALYWYRQSLGQGLEFLIYFQGNSAPDKSGLPSDRFSAERTGGSVSTLTIQRTQQEDSAVYLCASSLLGDQPQHFGDGTRLSIL.

The table lists this clone with a few counts. The chain is built from TRBV19 and TRBJ1-2; D is undetermined. V was trimmed by 1 base and J by 0 bases, leaving 6 bases between them. CDR3 length equals 14 residues. Germline CDR1 and CDR2: LNHDA and SQIVND (reference sequence). CDR3 sequence reads: CASSIGVSNYGYTF. The CDR3, as DNA: TGTGCCAGTAGTATAGGCGTCTCTAACTATGGCTACACCTTC.

The rearrangement links TRBV6-1 to TRBJ2-1, with D possibly called TRBD1 or TRBD2 (6 bases each). This CDR3 has 16 residues. Germline-derived CDR1 and CDR2 are MNHNS and SASEGT. Trimming removed 2 bases at V and 6 bases at J, with 17 bases between. CDR3 loop: CASSEQGGFYANEQFF. CDR3 nucleotides: TGTGCCAGCAGTGAACAAGGGGGGTTCTACGCCAATGAGCAGTTCTTC.

This chain uses TRBV6-4 with TRBJ1-1; TRBD1 aligns across 7 bases. CDR3 length: 14 amino acids. From germline, CDR1 is MRHNA and CDR2 SNTAGT. V lost 3 bases and J lost 1; bases outside the gene matches: 2. The CDR3 spells CASSEGQENTEAFF. For the CDR3, the DNA is TGTGCCAGCAGTGAAGGACAGGAGAACACTGAAGCTTTCTTT.

This clone was observed a few times. This rearrangement joins TRBV4-2 to TRBJ1-4, with D unclear. The V end lost 4 bases, the J end lost 6 bases, and 9 bases lay between the germline ends. The germline CDR1 and CDR2 sequences are LGHNA and YNFKEQ. This CDR3 contains 13 residues. CDR3 bases: TGTGCCAGCAGCCCCAACCCCTATGAAAAACTGTTTTTT. Protein product: CASSPNPYEKLFF.

This chain joins TRBV12-5 and TRBJ2-1; 9 nucleotides align to TRBD2. This CDR3 is built from 17 residues. J gave up 6 bases and V 0 bases, and 9 bases lay outside the gene matches. CDR1 is LGHNT and CDR2 is FRNRAP in the germline V gene. The CDR3 DNA is TGTGCTAGTGGTTTGGTACTAGGGCGGGAGGGCCCCAATGAGCAGTTCTTC. Protein sequence: CASGLVLGREGPNEQFF.

The J gene is TRBJ2-1, the V gene TRBV30; 8 bases fit TRBD2. Germline lookup yields CDR1 GTSNPN and CDR2 SVGIG (reference sequence). V gave up 4 bases and J gave up 4 bases; unmatched junction bases: 9. The CDR3 covers 15 residues. The chain's CDR3 is CAWTRQAGAYNEQFF. The CDR3 coding sequence is TGTGCCTGGACCCGACAAGCGGGGGCGTACAATGAGCAGTTCTTC.

This clone has just one count. The rearrangement uses TRBV7-9 and TRBJ1-2, with TRBD1 matching 8 bases. The trim removed 4 bases at V and 2 bases at J, leaving 0 bases unmatched. The length of the CDR3 is 13 residues. Germline lookup yields CDR1 SEHNR and CDR2 FQNEAQ (reference sequence). CDR3 sequence (DNA): TGTGCCAGCAGCTCAGGGGGCAACTATGGCTACACCTTC. Translation gives CASSSGGNYGYTF.

This clone came up a few times. The chain carries TRBV13 and TRBJ1-4; D ambiguous. The CDR3 has 13 amino acids. Trimming pared 5 bases from V and 7 bases from J, leaving 11 bases between. Germline V gene data show CDR1 as PRHDT and CDR2 as FYEKMQ (reference sequence). CDR3 nucleotides: TGTGCCAGCAGCCTTGAACGGGGTGAAAAACTGTTTTTT. Amino acids: CASSLERGEKLFF.

The chain carries TRBV10-1 and TRBJ1-1; D is unclear. CDR3 length equals 13 residues. Germline V gene data show CDR1 as WNHNN and CDR2 as SYGVQD (reference sequence). The V and J ends lost 4 bases and 1 base respectively, with 7 bases between them. The CDR3 sequence is CASSVSRNTEAFF. CDR3 bases: TGCGCCAGCAGTGTGAGTCGGAACACTGAAGCTTTCTTT.

The chain joins TRBV28 to TRBJ2-5; the D gene is possibly TRBD1 (6 bases). Deletions cut 5 bases from V and 5 bases from J, with 18 bases between. CDR3 size: 15 residues. Germline lookup yields CDR1 MDHEN and CDR2 SYDVKM. This CDR3 is CASSPHRAAKETQYF. CDR3 nucleotides: TGTGCCAGCAGTCCCCACAGGGCGGCGAAGGAGACCCAGTACTTC. Full variable domain (outside the CDR3, taken from reference TRBV28 and TRBJ2-5): DVKVTQSSRYLVKRTGEKVFLECVQDMDHENMFWYRQDPGLGLRLIYFSYDVKMKEKGDIPEGYSVSREKKERFSLILESASTNQTSMYLCASSPHRAAKETQYFGPGTRLLVL.

This clone has just one count. The V call is TRBV9, the J call TRBJ2-7; 13 bases map to TRBD2. V was pared by 0 bases and J by 5 bases, with 2 bases of the junction left unmatched. This CDR3 comprises 15 residues. Per the germline V gene, CDR1 is SGDLS and CDR2 is YYNGEE. The DNA for the CDR3 is TGTGCCAGCAGCGTAGAACTAGCGGGAGGGCACGAGCAGTACTTC. The encoded protein is CASSVELAGGHEQYF.

This clone was recorded once. The chain joins TRBV7-9 to TRBJ2-1, with D possibly called TRBD1 or TRBD2 (6 bases each). Deletions cut 0 bases from V and 7 bases from J, with 16 bases between. CDR1 is SEHNR and CDR2 is FQNEAQ in the germline V gene (reference sequence). The CDR3 runs 16 residues. The CDR3 loop is CASSLAGGGEGNEQFF. CDR3 nucleotides: TGTGCCAGCAGCTTAGCAGGAGGGGGTGAGGGGAATGAGCAGTTCTTC.

This chain joins TRBV25-1 and TRBJ1-2; no definite D call. Trimming stripped 3 bases from V and 0 bases from J, with 5 bases between. Germline V lookup: CDR1 MGHDK, CDR2 SYGVNS. CDR3 length equals 13 residues. The CDR3 DNA follows: TGTGCCAGCAGTGATTTGGCTAACTATGGCTACACCTTC. Protein product: CASSDLANYGYTF.

The CDR3 coding sequence is TGCGCCAGCAGCTTGGTCGGCTGGTCGTCCAGGGCTAGCGGGAGGGCCCATGGGGCCAACGTCCTGACTTTC. Protein sequence: CASSLVGWSSRASGRAHGANVLTF. The V gene is TRBV5-1, the J gene TRBJ2-6; 12 bases are a match to TRBD2. V lost 0 bases to trimming and J lost 3 bases; unmatched junction nucleotides: 22. The germline gives CDR1 SGHRS, CDR2 YFSETQ. The CDR3 has 24 amino acids.

This clone has only a few counts. The V call is TRBV19, the J call TRBJ1-5; D is possibly TRBD1 (5 bases). CDR3 length equals 14 residues. The germline V and J ends were trimmed by 3 bases and 6 bases, with 12 bases remaining between them. Germline CDR1 LNHDA, CDR2 SQIVND (reference sequence). The CDR3 loop reads CASSIGHRAQPQHF. The CDR3 DNA reads TGTGCCAGTAGTATCGGACACCGCGCTCAGCCCCAGCATTTT.

This clone was observed once. This sequence joins TRBV7-2 and TRBJ2-3; 9 bases match TRBD1. The J segment lost 4 bases and the V segment lost 3 bases, leaving 2 bases of the junction unmatched. Per germline, CDR1 SGHTA and CDR2 FQGNSA. The CDR3 length is 14 residues. CDR3 loop: CASSLTGGADTQYF. The CDR3 nucleotides read TGTGCCAGCAGCTTGACAGGGGGAGCAGATACGCAGTATTTT.

This rearrangement joins TRBV27 to TRBJ2-1; the D gene is possibly TRBD2 (6 bases). This CDR3 contains 13 residues. The germline V and J ends were trimmed by 10 bases and 9 bases, with 19 bases remaining between them. The germline V gene encodes CDR1 MNHEY and CDR2 SMNVEV (reference sequence). This chain's CDR3 is CAIGRGLSSEQFF. CDR3 DNA sequence: TGTGCCATCGGGCGGGGATTATCAAGTGAGCAGTTCTTC.

This clone was detected once. The chain uses TRBV19 and TRBJ1-5; D not resolved. This CDR3 region has 13 residues. Looked up from germline, CDR1 is LNHDA and CDR2 is SQIVND (reference sequence). V dropped 5 bases and J dropped 4 bases, with 9 bases sitting between them. CDR3 in amino acids: CASSGRPNQPQHF. Here the CDR3 DNA reads TGTGCCAGTAGTGGCAGACCAAATCAGCCCCAGCATTTT.

CDR3 region: CASSVGSYEQYF. CDR3 in DNA: TGCGCCAGCAGCGTCGGGAGTTACGAGCAGTACTTC. The gene calls are TRBV10-1 and TRBJ2-7; D might be TRBD2 (6 bases). Trimming cost V 6 bases and J 4 bases, with 10 bases left between them. Germline loops: CDR1 WNHNN, CDR2 SYGVQD (reference sequence). The length of the CDR3 is 12 residues.

The gene calls are TRBV11-3 and TRBJ2-7; 14 bases line up with TRBD2. Germline trimming cut 4 bases from V and 4 bases from J; bases unmatched to any gene: 3. From germline, CDR1 is SGHNT and CDR2 YENEEA. This CDR3 region has 15 residues. The CDR3 protein is CASSSGTSGSYEQYF. The CDR3 DNA is TGTGCCAGCAGCTCAGGGACTAGCGGGAGTTACGAGCAGTACTTC.